This TCR beta chain was sequenced during a study of tissue T cells after allogeneic stem cell transplantation. Findings and caveats of the study: The study did not identify alloreactive or antigen-specific tissue TCRs, and some clones might be persisting host cells. TCR repertoires tracked anatomic similarity, regardless of disease or transplant status. Only a limited share of tissue TCRs appeared in blood or spleen.

CDR3 length equals 13 residues. The germline gives CDR1 KGHPV, CDR2 FQNQEV (reference sequence). V shed 4 bases, J shed 5 bases, and the junction held 2 bases outside the gene matches. As for time point: mouse harvest day 7 after allogeneic transplant. Mouse grafts combined 10^7 T-cell-depleted bone marrow cells with 10^6 splenic CD5+ T cells. For this clone: Its matching antigen is unknown. Here the gene names and germline are mouse. The observed sequence ends 1 residue before the CDR3 terminus, with the missing tail filled in from the germline J gene. This same CDR3 is encoded by further DNA sequences in the sample.

The repertoire was sequenced with immunoSEQ multiplex PCR; TCRdb's copy has only in-frame clones and lacks some. The profile covers roughly 8,700 clones, with about half appearing a single time and approximately 6.5% taken by the ten largest. The specimen was gut tissue. The rearrangement joins TRBV26 to TRBJ1-1, with 9 bases lining up with TRBD1. This receptor was taken from a female BALB/c mouse given C57BL/6 T cells with graft-versus-host disease after an allogeneic hematopoietic cell transplant. The sequenced CDR3 bases are TGTGCCAGCAGTCCCGGACAGGGGACAGAAGTCTTC. Translating gives CASSPGQGTEVF. The entire CDR3 protein is CASSPGQGTEVFF.